This entry lists 20 T cell receptor beta chains sequenced from one sample in a study of technical replicates of blood from a few donors. The assay was immunoSEQ multiplex PCR, and TCRdb's table has in-frame clones only and misses some. The table has approximately 66,000 clones, roughly 88% seen once. Sequences were obtained from PBMCs. The receptors originated from a human donor in good health. Some clones in this sample may be carry-over from other donors' samples.

The rearrangement uses TRBV25-1 and TRBJ1-3, with 8 bases matching TRBD1. V was clipped by 5 bases and J by 5 bases; unmatched bases: 8. This CDR3 spans 15 amino acids. Germline V gives CDR1 MGHDK, CDR2 SYGVNS. In DNA, the CDR3 is TGTGCCAGCAGTAACCACGGACAGGGAAGAAACACCATATATTTT. This translates into CASSNHGQGRNTIYF.

This chain uses TRBV11-3 with TRBJ2-1; possibly TRBD2 for D (6 bases). The CDR3 length is 18 residues. V was shortened by 0 bases and J by 8 bases, with 23 bases between the two germline ends. The germline CDR1 and CDR2 sequences are SGHNT and YENEEA. The CDR3 bases are TGTGCCAGCAGCTTAGATTCCTCAAGGGGCGGGAATGGTGATGAGCAGTTCTTC. Encoded protein: CASSLDSSRGGNGDEQFF.

This chain's CDR3 is CASSPQAGGNQPQHF. The CDR3 DNA sequence: TGCGCCAGCAGCCCGCAGGCGGGCGGCAATCAGCCCCAGCATTTT. V and J are TRBV4-1 and TRBJ1-5; unclear D gene. Trimming left V 4 bases short and J 2 bases short, with 12 bases between. The CDR3 totals 15 residues. CDR1 MGHRA and CDR2 YSYEKL come from the germline V gene.

The chain employs TRBV4-2 and TRBJ1-2; 8 nucleotides align to TRBD1. With V trimmed by 0 bases and J by 8 bases, 2 bases remained unmatched. The CDR3 consists of 13 residues. The germline CDR1 and CDR2 sequences are LGHNA and YNFKEQ. The CDR3 loop is CASSQDRGRGYTF. In DNA, the CDR3 is TGTGCCAGCAGCCAAGACAGGGGGCGCGGCTACACCTTC.

As DNA, the CDR3 is TGTGCCAGTAGTATGGGAGGGGGTGGCTACGAGCAGTACTTC. Amino acids: CASSMGGGGYEQYF. V is TRBV19 and J is TRBJ2-7; TRBD2 might be the D (7 bases). The CDR3 has 14 amino acids. The germline CDR1 and CDR2 sequences are LNHDA and SQIVND (reference sequence). V was pared by 3 bases and J by 3 bases, with 12 bases between.

V is TRBV29-1 and J is TRBJ1-2, with D maybe TRBD1 (6 bases). CDR1 and CDR2 from the germline V gene are SQVTM and ANQGSEA. V gave up 6 bases and J gave up 2 bases, with 13 bases separating them. This CDR3 is built from 13 residues. CDR3 sequence (DNA): TGCAGCGTGAAAGGACAGTTGAACTATGGCTACACCTTC. Translating gives CSVKGQLNYGYTF.

The gene calls are TRBV11-3 and TRBJ1-2, with 12 bases matching TRBD1. With 5 bases clipped from V and 4 bases from J, the junction kept 8 bases outside the gene matches. CDR1 is SGHNT, CDR2 YENEEA, per germline. The CDR3 length is 16 residues. The CDR3 DNA follows: TGTGCCAGCAGCACCGGGACAGGGGGCCTCTCCTATGGCTACACCTTC. Amino acid sequence: CASSTGTGGLSYGYTF.

The chain has TRBV29-1 and TRBJ2-2, with D unresolved. The CDR3 totals 12 residues. The V and J ends lost 0 bases and 6 bases respectively, with 5 bases between them. Germline loops: CDR1 SQVTM, CDR2 ANQGSEA. CDR3 region: CSVEDNPGELFF. The CDR3, as DNA: TGCAGCGTTGAAGATAATCCCGGGGAGCTGTTTTTT.

The rearrangement joins TRBV4-1 to TRBJ1-1; the match to TRBD1 covers 9 bases. J lost 10 bases, V lost 2 bases, and 8 bases had no gene match. The CDR3 totals 14 residues. Germline CDR1 MGHRA, CDR2 YSYEKL. Here the CDR3 DNA reads TGCGCCAGCAGCCAAAACCACAGGGGGCTTGGAGCTTTCTTT. Its protein is CASSQNHRGLGAFF.

The chain has TRBV7-9 and TRBJ2-1; tentative D call: TRBD1 (6 bases). The CDR3 loop spans 11 amino acids. Germline CDR1 SEHNR, CDR2 FQNEAQ (reference sequence). V lost 4 bases to trimming and J lost 8 bases, with 6 bases between them. Here the CDR3 reads CASSSGDEQFF. In DNA form, the CDR3 reads TGTGCCAGCAGCTCAGGGGATGAGCAGTTCTTC.

This chain links TRBV7-6 with TRBJ2-5; D might be TRBD1 (6 bases). Trimming shortened V by 1 base and J by 5 bases, and 14 bases separated the two germline ends. The CDR3 is 15 amino acids. Germline V lookup: CDR1 SGHVS, CDR2 FNYEAQ. CDR3 in DNA: TGTGCCAGCAGCTTAGGACTTAGGGGGAAGGAGACCCAGTACTTC. Protein product: CASSLGLRGKETQYF.

The J gene is TRBJ1-2, the V gene TRBV29-1, with a tentative D call TRBD1 (5 bases). This CDR3 is built from 13 residues. Between the trimmed V and J ends, which lost 7 bases and 5 bases, there was a span of 17 bases. In germline, CDR1 is SQVTM, CDR2 ANQGSEA. The chain's CDR3 is CSAILGGRYGYTF. CDR3 nucleotide sequence: TGCAGCGCCATCCTCGGGGGGAGGTATGGCTACACCTTC.

V usage is TRBV7-9 and J usage is TRBJ1-4; D remains ambiguous. Trimming removed 5 bases at V and 6 bases at J, with 4 bases between. Germline CDR1 SEHNR, CDR2 FQNEAQ (reference sequence). The CDR3 loop spans 11 amino acids. Here the CDR3 reads CASSTDEKLFF. CDR3 sequence (DNA): TGTGCCAGCAGCACAGATGAAAAACTGTTTTTT.

V is TRBV9 and J is TRBJ2-1; D call uncertain. The CDR3 is 13 amino acids. The germline CDR1 and CDR2 sequences are SGDLS and YYNGEE. V was clipped by 0 bases and J by 9 bases, with 10 bases between them. CDR3 region: CASSVAIFREQFF. The CDR3 DNA reads TGTGCCAGCAGCGTAGCTATTTTTCGTGAGCAGTTCTTC.

The chain recombines TRBV6-5 with TRBJ2-1; 7 positions agree with TRBD2. Germline CDR1 reads MNHEY; CDR2 reads SVGAGI. The CDR3 consists of 15 residues. Trimming took 6 bases from V and 4 from J; bases not matched to a gene: 9. The CDR3 nucleotides read TGTGCCAGCAGATCGCCGGGAGGAGGGTACAATGAGCAGTTCTTC. Translation gives CASRSPGGGYNEQFF.

The V call is TRBV7-8, the J call TRBJ2-3; 10 nucleotides match TRBD2. The CDR3 spans 16 residues. Germline CDR1 and CDR2: SGHVS and FQNEAQ. V dropped 1 base and J dropped 9; count of bases not matched to a gene: 10. In DNA form, the CDR3 reads TGTGCCAGCAGCTTAGAGGGAGCGGGAGGGGCAGGGACGCAGTATTTT. Translated, it gives CASSLEGAGGAGTQYF.

Here the CDR3 reads CASRDDREKNQENYGYTF. Written as DNA, the CDR3 is TGTGCCAGTCGTGACGACAGGGAGAAGAATCAAGAAAACTATGGCTACACCTTC. The chain uses TRBV19 and TRBJ1-2, with 7 bases fitting TRBD1. Germline V gene sequence: CDR1 LNHDA, CDR2 SQIVND (reference sequence). This CDR3 has 18 residues. The junction had 20 bases not matched to a gene; V was cut back by 8 bases and J by 2 bases.

In DNA form, the CDR3 reads TGTGCCAGCAGCTTATCCCTAGGGGGAATCGACATGAGCGAGCAGTACTTC. It codes for CASSLSLGGIDMSEQYF. The V and J genes are TRBV7-8 and TRBJ2-7; perhaps TRBD1 as D (6 bases). The CDR3 has 17 amino acids. Germline V gene lookup returns CDR1 SGHVS and CDR2 FQNEAQ. Trimming cost V 2 bases and J 6 bases, with 23 bases left between them. The whole variable domain, remainder taken from reference TRBV7-8 and TRBJ2-7, is GAGVSQSPRYKVAKRGQDVALRCDPISGHVSLFWYQQALGQGPEFLTYFQNEAQLDKSGLPSDRFFAERPEGSVSTLKIQRTQQEDSAVYLCASSLSLGGIDMSEQYFGPGTRLTVT.

V usage is TRBV4-3 and J usage is TRBJ2-5; 11 bases align to TRBD1. The CDR3 loop spans 15 amino acids. The junction had 4 bases not matched to a gene; V was cut back by 4 bases and J by 3 bases. Germline V lookup: CDR1 LGHNA, CDR2 YSLEER. CDR3 in amino acids: CASSLGTGGKETQYF. CDR3 DNA: TGCGCCAGCAGCCTAGGGACAGGGGGGAAAGAGACCCAGTACTTC.

The CDR3, as DNA: TGCGCCAGCAGCCCTCTAGTGGCGGGGGGGCTACTGCGCAATGAGCAGTTCTTC. Amino acids: CASSPLVAGGLLRNEQFF. The V gene is TRBV5-1, the J gene TRBJ2-1; 9 nucleotides match TRBD2. This CDR3 contains 18 residues. V lost 4 bases and J lost 6; bases outside the gene matches: 17. CDR1 and CDR2 (germline): SGHRS, YFSETQ.